Only a few counts were recorded for the clone carrying this TCR beta chain. Its matching antigen is unknown. The limits of the CDR3 on the DNA are not certain, so only TCRdb's listed CDR3 is given. This sample stems from a study of response to subunit inactivated influenza vaccine. Study conclusions and caveats: Researchers suggested that each seasonal influenza vaccination recruits few new T cells.

TCRdb fed the RT-PCR reads into MiXCR, producing one record per CDR3 protein. The profile shows about 620,000 distinct CDR3 sequences, around 11% of them singletons. The receptor was derived from a man over 45 who received an inactivated influenza vaccine. Here the sequenced sample was PBMCs from blood, taken on the day of vaccination.

This CDR3 is CASSFGSGGYGYTF. The gene calls are TRBV7-2 and TRBJ1-2. With termini counted, the CDR3 has 14 amino acids. Germline CDR1 SGHTA, CDR2 FQGNSA.